What follows are 32 T cell receptor beta chains derived from one specimen sequenced in a study of OX40 agonist ivuxolimab in advanced cancers. The protocol was immunoSEQ multiplex PCR, while the TCRdb copy is restricted to in-frame clones and leaves out a portion. The table records approximately 75,000 clones, roughly 90% of them present only once. Specimen: CD4+ or CD8+ T cells sorted from blood, collected in a trial of the OX40 agonist ivuxolimab. The receptors come from an adult with an advanced solid tumor such as melanoma, head and neck, liver or kidney cancer.

V gene TRBV7-9 combines with J gene TRBJ2-7; D is unclear. CDR1 is SEHNR, CDR2 FQNEAQ, per germline (reference sequence). The CDR3 totals 14 residues. Trimming removed 4 bases at V and 2 bases at J, with 12 bases between. CDR3 amino acids: CASSSWGRAYEQYF. As DNA, the CDR3 is TGTGCCAGCAGCTCATGGGGTAGGGCCTACGAGCAGTACTTC.

This chain connects TRBV5-1 to TRBJ2-7; 7 bases match TRBD1. This CDR3 spans 14 amino acids. V lost 4 bases, J lost 1 base, and 5 bases stayed unmatched. CDR1 and CDR2 (germline): SGHRS, YFSETQ. The CDR3 nucleotides read TGCGCCAGCAGCGTCCGACAGGGTTCCTACGAGCAGTACTTC. Encoded protein: CASSVRQGSYEQYF.

The chain is built from TRBV6-1 and TRBJ1-1; D unclear. Germline V lookup: CDR1 MNHNS, CDR2 SASEGT. Trimming took off 2 bases at V and 1 base at J, with 8 bases between the two ends. The CDR3 loop spans 14 amino acids. The CDR3 sequence: CASSERLTNTEAFF. The CDR3 coding sequence is TGTGCCAGCAGTGAAAGGCTAACGAACACTGAAGCTTTCTTT.

The gene calls are TRBV19 and TRBJ2-4; D remains ambiguous. The CDR3 spans 15 residues. Germline-derived CDR1 and CDR2 are LNHDA and SQIVND (reference sequence). Trimming stripped 6 bases from V and 0 bases from J, with 12 bases between. The CDR3 loop is CASSASTVAKNIQYF. The CDR3 coding sequence is TGTGCCAGTAGCGCTAGTACCGTAGCCAAAAACATTCAGTACTTC.

The chain has TRBV6-1 and TRBJ2-5; 15 positions match TRBD2. Trimming cost V 7 bases and J 4 bases; bases outside gene matches: 4. Germline V gene sequence: CDR1 MNHNS, CDR2 SASEGT. The CDR3 is 15 residues long. CDR3 nucleotides: TGTGCCAGCATAGAGGGACTAGCGGGGGGAGAGACCCAGTACTTC. Translation gives CASIEGLAGGETQYF.

The chain couples TRBV4-1 to TRBJ1-4; D perhaps matches TRBD1 (5 bases). V was trimmed by 1 base and J by 2 bases, leaving 8 bases between them. The germline V gene has CDR1 MGHRA and CDR2 YSYEKL. This CDR3 region has 15 residues. The CDR3 sequence is CASSQVPGTNEKLFF. The CDR3 DNA reads TGCGCCAGCAGCCAAGTTCCAGGGACTAATGAAAAACTGTTTTTT.

This chain joins TRBV2 and TRBJ1-5; D is possibly TRBD1 (6 bases). The CDR3 runs to 15 residues. Per germline, CDR1 SNHLY and CDR2 FYNNEI. V was pared by 3 bases and J by 7 bases, with 16 bases between. The CDR3 nucleotides are TGTGCCAGCAGTGATCGGGGGGCCGCGTGGCAGCCCCAGCATTTT. Its translation is CASSDRGAAWQPQHF.

This clone occurred once. The chain links TRBV28 to TRBJ2-3; TRBD2 aligns across 8 bases. The germline V gene encodes CDR1 MDHEN and CDR2 SYDVKM. The CDR3 is 15 amino acids. The junction had 9 bases not matched to a gene; V was cut back by 5 bases and J by 5 bases. CDR3 in DNA: TGTGCCAGCAGTGCCCCGGGGGGGGGCGAAGATACGCAGTATTTT. Its translation is CASSAPGGGEDTQYF.

The chain combines TRBV9 with TRBJ2-1, with 7 bases lining up with TRBD1. The V segment lost 5 bases and the J segment 2 bases; nucleotides outside the gene matches: 10. The CDR3 contains 16 residues. Germline-derived CDR1 and CDR2 are SGDLS and YYNGEE. The CDR3, as DNA: TGTGCCAGCAGTTCTCGGCAGGGGGTGACCTACAATGAGCAGTTCTTC. It is translated as CASSSRQGVTYNEQFF.

The gene calls are TRBV11-2 and TRBJ2-5, with D perhaps TRBD1 or TRBD2 (5 bases each). V lost 3 bases, J lost 1 base, and 12 bases lay in between. CDR1 SGHAT and CDR2 FQNNGV come from the germline V gene. CDR3 length equals 15 residues. The CDR3 is CASSFTHGGQETQYF. Written as DNA, the CDR3 is TGTGCCAGCAGCTTCACACATGGGGGCCAAGAGACCCAGTACTTC.

The rearrangement uses TRBV7-2 and TRBJ2-6, with D possibly TRBD1 on 6 matching bases. The CDR3 runs 15 residues. Germline V gives CDR1 SGHTA, CDR2 FQGNSA. The V and J ends lost 4 bases and 2 bases respectively, with 9 bases between them. The CDR3 DNA sequence: TGTGCCAGCAGCTCAGGGGTGGCTGGGGCCAACGTCCTGACTTTC. This sequence encodes CASSSGVAGANVLTF.

This chain joins TRBV30 and TRBJ1-2; the D is unclear. Trimming removed 2 bases at V and 8 bases at J, with 15 bases between. The germline gives CDR1 GTSNPN, CDR2 SVGIG (reference sequence). CDR3 length: 13 amino acids. In nucleotides, the CDR3 is TGTGCCTGGAGTCCGAGTGACCTTTGGGGCTACACCTTC. It translates to CAWSPSDLWGYTF.

The genes are TRBV5-4 and TRBJ2-3; 9 nucleotides match TRBD1. V lost 4 bases to trimming and J lost 2 bases; unmatched junction nucleotides: 8. From germline, CDR1 is SGHNT and CDR2 YYREEE (reference sequence). The CDR3 covers 16 residues. The CDR3 here is CASSRRGTGNTDTQYF. CDR3 bases: TGTGCCAGCAGCCGGAGGGGGACAGGGAACACAGATACGCAGTATTTT.

This clone was recorded once. V and J are TRBV6-1 and TRBJ1-5; 9 bases align to TRBD1. J was trimmed by 0 bases and V by 4 bases; bases with no gene match: 10. Per the germline V gene, CDR1 is MNHNS and CDR2 is SASEGT. The CDR3 contains 18 residues. In DNA, the CDR3 is TGTGCCAGCAGTGCCCCGGGACAGGGCCTATATAGCAATCAGCCCCAGCATTTT. Translating gives CASSAPGQGLYSNQPQHF.

This clone appeared once. The chain has TRBV14 and TRBJ2-5; D gene uncertain. Trimming left V 1 base short and J 10 bases short, with 7 bases between. This CDR3 comprises 11 residues. CDR1 is SGHDN and CDR2 is FVKESK in the germline V gene. CDR3 residues: CASSQGVIQYF. CDR3 sequence (DNA): TGTGCCAGCAGCCAAGGCGTCATCCAGTACTTC. Combining the CDR3 with reference TRBV14 and TRBJ2-5 gives the whole variable domain EAGVTQFPSHSVIEKGQTVTLRCDPISGHDNLYWYRRVMGKEIKFLLHFVKESKQDESGMPNNRFLAERTGGTYSTLKVQPAELEDSGVYFCASSQGVIQYFGPGTRLLVL.

The chain employs TRBV2 and TRBJ2-1; 9 bases match TRBD2. CDR3 length: 13 amino acids. Germline V lookup: CDR1 SNHLY, CDR2 FYNNEI. The V segment lost 8 bases and the J segment 2 bases; nucleotides outside the gene matches: 1. CDR3 in amino acids: CASPSGAYNEQFF. The DNA of the CDR3 is TGTGCCAGCCCTAGCGGGGCCTACAATGAGCAGTTCTTC.

The DNA of the CDR3 is TGTGCCAGCGGCACGGGGGGAAACACCGGGGAGCTGTTTTTT. It specifies CASGTGGNTGELFF. The V gene is TRBV19, the J gene TRBJ2-2; TRBD2 matches 7 bases. V shed 9 bases and J 2 bases; nucleotides not matched to a gene: 6. CDR1 is LNHDA, CDR2 SQIVND, per germline (reference sequence). The CDR3 loop spans 14 amino acids.

This chain connects TRBV19 to TRBJ1-5; tentative D call: TRBD1 (6 bases). Germline CDR1 LNHDA, CDR2 SQIVND (reference sequence). V lost 6 bases to trimming and J lost 0 bases, with 15 bases between them. The CDR3 totals 16 residues. The CDR3 region is CASRDSPHVSNQPQHF. As DNA, the CDR3 is TGTGCCAGTAGGGACAGTCCACATGTTAGCAATCAGCCCCAGCATTTT.

The chain couples TRBV7-3 to TRBJ1-1, with 8 nucleotides matching TRBD1. V lost 4 bases to trimming and J lost 4 bases; unmatched junction nucleotides: 5. CDR1 is SGHTA and CDR2 is FQGTGA in the germline V gene. The CDR3 is 14 residues long. The CDR3 nucleotides read TGTGCCAGCAGCTCCGACAGGGGAGGCACTGAAGCTTTCTTT. Its protein is CASSSDRGGTEAFF.

This chain links TRBV11-2 with TRBJ2-2; D is perhaps TRBD1 (6 bases). V gave up 3 bases and J gave up 4 bases, with 12 bases separating them. Germline CDR1 is SGHAT and CDR2 is FQNNGV. The CDR3 has 15 residues. The CDR3 spells CASSLGAGSTGELFF. The CDR3 DNA is TGTGCCAGCAGCTTGGGGGCAGGGTCCACCGGGGAGCTGTTTTTT.

This sequence joins TRBV5-4 and TRBJ1-3; tentative D call: TRBD1 (5 bases). Germline V lookup: CDR1 SGHNT, CDR2 YYREEE (reference sequence). The CDR3 length is 14 residues. With 3 bases removed from V and 0 bases from J, the gap between germline ends came to 7 bases. The CDR3 loop reads CASSWGGSGNTIYF. The CDR3 bases are TGTGCCAGCAGCTGGGGGGGCTCTGGAAACACCATATATTTT. The full variable domain, its missing parts supplied by reference TRBV5-4 and TRBJ1-3, is ETGVTQSPTHLIKTRGQQVTLRCSSQSGHNTVSWYQQALGQGPQFIFQYYREEENGRGNFPPRFSGLQFPNYSSELNVNALELDDSALYLCASSWGGSGNTIYFGEGSWLTVV.

This sequence joins TRBV5-1 and TRBJ2-7; 8 nucleotides line up with TRBD1. CDR1 SGHRS and CDR2 YFSETQ come from the germline V gene. With 1 base clipped from V and 6 bases from J, the junction kept 6 bases outside the gene matches. The CDR3 extends over 14 amino acids. For the CDR3, the DNA is TGCGCCAGCAGCTTGACACAGGGGGGTAGCGAGCAGTACTTC. Translating it yields CASSLTQGGSEQYF. Filled out from reference TRBV5-1 and TRBJ2-7, the complete variable domain reads KAGVTQTPRYLIKTRGQQVTLSCSPISGHRSVSWYQQTPGQGLQFLFEYFSETQRNKGNFPGRFSGRQFSNSRSEMNVSTLELGDSALYLCASSLTQGGSEQYFGPGTRLTVT.

DNA of the CDR3: TGTGCCAGCAGCTTGGGAGGGACGACCGGGGAGCTGTTTTTT. Residues: CASSLGGTTGELFF. The rearrangement joins TRBV5-4 to TRBJ2-2, with D perhaps given as TRBD1 or TRBD2 (5 bases each). The CDR3 runs 14 residues. V dropped 0 bases and J dropped 5 bases, with 8 bases sitting between them. Germline CDR1 is SGHNT and CDR2 is YYREEE (reference sequence).

This clone was detected once. This sequence joins TRBV10-3 and TRBJ1-2; 7 bases line up with TRBD1. After removal of 5 bases from V and 5 bases from J, the junction contained 2 bases not matched to a gene. Germline V gene data show CDR1 as ENHRY and CDR2 as SYGVKD. The CDR3 runs 12 residues. The CDR3 loop is CAISSTGYGYTF. DNA for the CDR3: TGTGCCATCAGTTCGACAGGGTATGGCTACACCTTC.

The CDR3 loop is CASSESTWGEGSYEQYF. CDR3 sequence (DNA): TGTGCCAGCAGTGAATCCACATGGGGGGAGGGATCCTACGAGCAGTACTTC. V is TRBV6-1 and J is TRBJ2-7; TRBD2 aligns across 7 bases. The CDR3 is made up of 17 amino acids. V was pared by 2 bases and J by 1 base, with 11 bases of the junction left unmatched. Per germline, CDR1 MNHNS and CDR2 SASEGT.

The rearrangement uses TRBV7-9 and TRBJ1-2; D is unresolved. Trimming pared 5 bases from V and 0 bases from J, leaving 16 bases between. Germline lookup yields CDR1 SEHNR and CDR2 FQNEAQ (reference sequence). This CDR3 spans 16 amino acids. The CDR3 here is CASSHRTDSSNYGYTF. In nucleotides, the CDR3 is TGTGCCAGCAGCCATCGGACGGATTCCTCTAACTATGGCTACACCTTC. Filled out from reference TRBV7-9 and TRBJ1-2, the complete variable domain reads DTGVSQNPRHKITKRGQNVTFRCDPISEHNRLYWYRQTLGQGPEFLTYFQNEAQLEKSRLLSDRFSAERPKGSFSTLEIQRTEQGDSAMYLCASSHRTDSSNYGYTFGSGTRLTVV.

The rearrangement links TRBV14 to TRBJ2-5; no firm D call. The CDR3 has 15 residues. Trimming cost V 2 bases and J 1 base, with 11 bases left between them. Germline lookup yields CDR1 SGHDN and CDR2 FVKESK. The CDR3 region is CASSQKRVFQETQYF. DNA of the CDR3: TGTGCCAGCAGCCAAAAAAGGGTTTTCCAAGAGACCCAGTACTTC.

V and J are TRBV18 and TRBJ2-5; D is perhaps TRBD1 or TRBD2 (5 bases each). CDR3 length: 13 residues. The germline V and J ends were trimmed by 3 bases and 4 bases, with 9 bases remaining between them. Germline CDR1 is KGHSH and CDR2 is LQKENI. CDR3 in amino acids: CASSPGVAETQYF. For the CDR3, the DNA is TGTGCCAGCTCACCGGGGGTTGCAGAGACCCAGTACTTC.

The V gene is TRBV5-1, the J gene TRBJ1-3, with D possibly being TRBD1 (6 bases). The length of the CDR3 is 16 residues. Germline CDR1 is SGHRS and CDR2 is YFSETQ. The germline V and J ends were trimmed by 2 bases and 0 bases, with 12 bases remaining between them. In DNA, the CDR3 is TGCGCCAGCAGCTTAGGGGCACAGGGCTCTGGAAACACCATATATTTT. Translation gives CASSLGAQGSGNTIYF.

This chain connects TRBV27 to TRBJ2-1; 10 nucleotides match TRBD2. This CDR3 is built from 15 residues. Trimming removed 5 bases from V and 10 bases from J; junction bases left unmatched: 11. Per the germline V gene, CDR1 is MNHEY and CDR2 is SMNVEV (reference sequence). CDR3: CASSPSSGGSLEQFF. CDR3 nucleotides: TGTGCCAGCAGTCCATCTAGCGGGGGAAGCCTCGAGCAGTTCTTC.

The V gene is TRBV18, the J gene TRBJ2-3; possibly TRBD1 or TRBD2 for D (6 bases each). The CDR3 has 13 residues. The germline V and J ends were trimmed by 1 base and 5 bases, with 7 bases remaining between them. CDR1 and CDR2 from the germline V gene are KGHSH and LQKENI. The CDR3 sequence: CASSPQGGDTQYF. For the CDR3, the DNA is TGTGCCAGCTCACCACAGGGGGGAGATACGCAGTATTTT.

The chain has TRBV6-6 and TRBJ1-4; no firm D call. The CDR3 spans 14 residues. The germline V gene has CDR1 MNHNY and CDR2 SVGAGI (reference sequence). Trimming shortened V by 7 bases and J by 0 bases, and 9 bases separated the two germline ends. The DNA for the CDR3 is TGTGCCAGCATTGGAGACGCAACTAATGAAAAACTGTTTTTT. Its protein product is CASIGDATNEKLFF.